The subject of this entry is one T cell receptor beta chain. Source study methods: Counts of nucleated cells, estimated from reference gene primer amplification, were obtained. Repertoires were generated with immunoSEQ multiplex PCR, while TCRdb's copy carries only in-frame clones and drops some. V, J and clone size were drawn from that table, and D and trimming were deduced from the DNA. The sample lists hundreds of thousands of clones, 89% occurring once. Participants, about 18 to 89 years old, spanned approximately 25 US areas. Cohort 3 donors were reported recovered after two negative PCRs, clearance, or symptom resolution. These data originate in a study of blood T cell repertoires in COVID-19. Study information: There were acute and convalescent COVID-19 samples, and they came from the United States, Italy and Spain.

Germline CDR1 SGHTA, CDR2 FQGNSA. J gave up 0 bases and V 0 bases, and 9 bases lay outside the gene matches. This CDR3 region has 20 residues. The chain couples TRBV7-2 to TRBJ1-6, with TRBD1 matching 9 bases. Material: PBMCs or T cells enriched from blood (not recorded which). The source is a middle-aged woman who had recovered from COVID-19. Here the CDR3 reads CASSLARTGEPSSYNSPLHF. The DNA for the CDR3 is TGTGCCAGCAGCTTAGCGAGGACAGGGGAGCCCAGCTCCTATAATTCACCCCTCCACTTT.